A selection of T cell receptor beta chains follows, all from one sample in a study of cytomegalovirus exposure and HLA in healthy donors. Profiling relied on immunoSEQ multiplex PCR, and the TCRdb table lists in-frame clones only, not all of them. The sample holds some 150,000 clones, roughly three quarters seen once. Sequences were obtained from PBMCs. The origin of the receptors is a human donor in good health. Both conserved end residues are part of each CDR3. A D gene is named only where the DNA matches it firmly. A row's size may be missing; if present it is once, few, many or a size class.

j_gene	v_gene	abundance	d_gene	CDR3aa	CDR3nt
TRBJ2-3	TRBV7-3	-	-	CASSLGLYSTDTQYF	TGTGCCAGCAGCCTGGGACTTTATAGCACAGATACGCAGTATTTT
TRBJ1-3	TRBV10-3	once	-	CAISESPGGRGNTIYF	TGTGCCATCAGTGAGTCCCCGGGGGGCCGGGGAAACACCATATATTTT
TRBJ2-1	TRBV6-5	once	-	CASSYGVGNEQFF	TGTGCCAGCAGTTACGGAGTAGGAAATGAGCAGTTCTTC
TRBJ1-1	TRBV6-5	-	TRBD1	CASRVQGAVNTEAFF	TGTGCCAGCAGAGTACAGGGGGCGGTGAACACTGAAGCTTTCTTT
TRBJ1-1	TRBV7-9	-	-	CASSPLEGPNTEAFF	TGTGCCAGCAGCCCGTTGGAGGGCCCGAACACTGAAGCTTTCTTT
TRBJ2-7	TRBV10-3	-	-	CAISDVIAYEQYF	TGTGCCATCAGTGACGTGATAGCCTACGAGCAGTACTTC
TRBJ2-2	TRBV9	-	-	CASSVDPAEMNTGELFF	TGTGCCAGCAGCGTAGATCCCGCGGAGATGAACACCGGGGAGCTGTTTTTT
TRBJ2-3	TRBV6-5	-	-	CASRGGADTQYF	TGTGCCAGCAGAGGGGGGGCAGATACGCAGTATTTT
TRBJ2-3	TRBV28	-	TRBD1	CASTDFVGQGADTQYF	TGTGCCAGCACCGATTTCGTGGGACAGGGGGCGGATACGCAGTATTTT
TRBJ2-7	TRBV5-1	-	TRBD1	CASSWGQTYEQYF	TGCGCCAGCAGCTGGGGACAGACCTACGAGCAGTACTTC
TRBJ2-7	TRBV5-1	-	TRBD2	CASSPFGTSGSNTYEQYF	TGCGCCAGCAGCCCGTTCGGGACTAGCGGGAGCAACACCTACGAGCAGTACTTC
TRBJ2-7	TRBV6-1	-	TRBD1	CASSVLTGNYEQYF	TGTGCCAGCAGTGTCTTGACAGGGAACTACGAGCAGTACTTC
TRBJ2-3	TRBV7-2	-	TRBD2	CASKRTSGPTDTQYF	TGTGCCAGCAAACGGACTAGCGGTCCCACAGATACGCAGTATTTT
TRBJ2-7	TRBV6-5	-	TRBD2	CASSPGTRVYEQYF	TGTGCCAGCAGTCCCGGGACTAGGGTTTACGAGCAGTACTTC
TRBJ2-3	TRBV11-1	-	TRBD1	CASSDRRDRGFADTQYF	TGTGCCAGCAGCGATCGGCGCGACAGGGGGTTTGCAGATACGCAGTATTTT
TRBJ2-5	TRBV30	few	-	CAWSVFGGQETQYF	TGTGCCTGGAGTGTCTTTGGGGGGCAAGAGACCCAGTACTTC
TRBJ2-5	TRBV10-2	-	TRBD1	CASTRTGGETQYF	TGCGCCAGCACCAGGACAGGCGGAGAGACCCAGTACTTC
TRBJ2-3	TRBV7-2	-	-	CASSLGGTLPTDTQYF	TGTGCCAGCAGCTTAGGAGGCACACTGCCCACAGATACGCAGTATTTT
TRBJ1-3	TRBV10-3	-	-	CAISRETGNTIYF	TGTGCCATCAGCCGGGAAACTGGAAACACCATATATTTT
TRBJ2-2	TRBV6-4	-	-	CASSVLPASTGELFF	TGTGCCAGCAGTGTTCTCCCCGCGAGCACCGGGGAGCTGTTTTTT
TRBJ2-1	TRBV4-2	-	-	CASSLAGGPVLNEQFF	TGTGCCAGCAGCCTGGCAGGAGGGCCGGTTCTCAATGAGCAGTTCTTC
TRBJ2-5	TRBV7-8	-	-	CAVTGLEETQYF	TGTGCCGTTACAGGGTTAGAAGAGACCCAGTACTTC
TRBJ2-3	TRBV5-6	-	TRBD1	CASSQRQGGTDTQYF	TGTGCCAGCAGCCAACGACAGGGGGGCACAGATACGCAGTATTTT
TRBJ2-3	TRBV13	-	TRBD2	CASSFSGRAATDTQYF	TGTGCCAGCAGCTTTAGCGGGAGGGCCGCCACAGATACGCAGTATTTT
TRBJ1-5	TRBV27	once	-	CASSERVGNQPQHF	TGTGCCAGCAGCGAGAGGGTTGGCAATCAGCCCCAGCATTTT
TRBJ1-5	TRBV15	-	-	CATSRDRTPSNQPQHF	TGTGCCACCAGCAGAGATCGTACCCCTAGTAATCAGCCCCAGCATTTT
TRBJ2-3	TRBV6-5	-	TRBD2	CASRTSGRKADTQYF	TGTGCCAGCAGAACTAGCGGGAGGAAGGCAGATACGCAGTATTTT
TRBJ2-7	TRBV5-1	-	-	CASSLHSSYEQYF	TGCGCCAGCAGCTTGCATTCCAGCTACGAGCAGTACTTC
TRBJ2-5	TRBV6-6	-	-	CASTRGETQYF	TGTGCCAGCACCCGGGGTGAGACCCAGTACTTC
TRBJ2-1	TRBV7-2	-	TRBD1	CASSSSGQATSSSYNEQFF	TGTGCCAGCAGCTCTTCGGGACAGGCAACCTCCAGTTCTTACAATGAGCAGTTCTTC
TRBJ2-7	TRBV27	-	-	CASSLASSYEQYF	TGTGCCAGCAGTTTAGCGAGCTCCTACGAGCAGTACTTC
TRBJ2-7	TRBV5-6	-	TRBD1	CASSPRTGAAYEQYF	TGTGCCAGCAGCCCGCGGACAGGGGCAGCCTACGAGCAGTACTTC
TRBJ1-6	TRBV6-5	-	-	CASSLVRGVSSPLHF	TGTGCCAGCTCTCTAGTGCGGGGTGTCAGTTCACCCCTCCACTTT
TRBJ2-3	TRBV4-2	-	TRBD2	CASGSSGSTDTQYF	TGTGCCAGCGGCTCTAGCGGGAGCACAGATACGCAGTATTTT
TRBJ2-5	TRBV6-1	-	-	CASSEGGSDQETQYF	TGTGCCAGCAGTGAAGGCGGTTCTGACCAGGAGACCCAGTACTTC
TRBJ2-5	TRBV4-2	-	TRBD1	CASSQTLPGQGNPNYQETQYF	TGTGCCAGCAGCCAGACCCTTCCGGGACAGGGGAACCCTAATTACCAAGAGACCCAGTACTTC
TRBJ2-7	TRBV9	-	TRBD2	CASSPGLADYEQYF	TGTGCCAGCAGCCCGGGACTAGCGGATTACGAGCAGTACTTC
TRBJ1-5	TRBV5-8	-	-	CASSLMRAGNQPQHF	TGTGCCAGCAGCTTGATGCGGGCAGGCAATCAGCCCCAGCATTTT
TRBJ1-1	TRBV19	few	-	CASSIVGGDAFF	TGTGCCAGTAGTATAGTAGGAGGGGACGCTTTCTTT
TRBJ1-2	TRBV6-1	few	-	CASTRNFRPRF	TGTGCCAGCACCAGAAATTTCAGGCCCCGCTTC
TRBJ2-3	TRBV2	-	TRBD1	CAGGGTGEGTDTQYF	TGTGCCGGCGGGGGGACAGGGGAAGGGACAGATACGCAGTATTTT
TRBJ2-3	TRBV10-1	-	TRBD1	CASSDPGQLSTDTQYF	TGCGCCAGCAGTGACCCGGGACAGCTTAGCACAGATACGCAGTATTTT
TRBJ2-2	TRBV12-5	-	-	CASGTSYTGELFF	TGTGCTAGTGGCACTAGTTACACCGGGGAGCTGTTTTTT
TRBJ2-1	TRBV5-1	-	-	CASSLVGRTTNNEQFF	TGCGCCAGCAGCTTGGTGGGGCGAACAACTAACAATGAGCAGTTCTTC
TRBJ2-5	TRBV27	-	-	CASSHYYREETQYF	TGTGCCAGCAGTCACTACTACAGGGAAGAGACCCAGTACTTC